This entry features one T cell receptor beta chain sequence. Its target is unknown. Additional DNA sequences in this sample encode the identical CDR3. The donors, nominally healthy at sampling, likely had unrecorded immune exposures. The study ran its PCR with 60 Vbeta and 13 Jbeta primers. Using immunoSEQ multiplex PCR, the repertoire was profiled, and TCRdb retains in-frame clones only, with some absent. This sample has about 140,000 clones, with approximately 82% found just once. These data come from a study of cytomegalovirus exposure and HLA in healthy donors. Study conclusions and caveats: It emerged from a later analysis that several of the most significant clusters appeared to be linked to common viral pathogens. Within an earlier analysis, most TCR beta V segments proved productive either about 90% or about 30% of the time. TCR beta V- and J-gene trimming was later associated with a missense DCLRE1C variant.

CDR1 and CDR2 from the germline V gene are SGHTA and FQGNSA. The ends lost 1 base at V and 3 bases at J; junction bases unmatched: 3. This CDR3 is built from 15 residues. V usage is TRBV7-2 and J usage is TRBJ2-1, with 7 bases identical to TRBD2. Specimen: PBMCs. The source of this sequence is a woman in her thirties or forties in good health and CMV-seronegative. For the CDR3, the DNA is TGTGCCAGCAGCTTAGAGGGAGGGCACTACAATGAGCAGTTCTTC. Protein product: CASSLEGGHYNEQFF. The full variable domain, completed using reference TRBV7-2 and TRBJ2-1, is GAGVSQSPSNKVTEKGKDVELRCDPISGHTALYWYRQSLGQGLEFLIYFQGNSAPDKSGLPSDRFSAERTGGSVSTLTIQRTQQEDSAVYLCASSLEGGHYNEQFFGPGTRLTVL.